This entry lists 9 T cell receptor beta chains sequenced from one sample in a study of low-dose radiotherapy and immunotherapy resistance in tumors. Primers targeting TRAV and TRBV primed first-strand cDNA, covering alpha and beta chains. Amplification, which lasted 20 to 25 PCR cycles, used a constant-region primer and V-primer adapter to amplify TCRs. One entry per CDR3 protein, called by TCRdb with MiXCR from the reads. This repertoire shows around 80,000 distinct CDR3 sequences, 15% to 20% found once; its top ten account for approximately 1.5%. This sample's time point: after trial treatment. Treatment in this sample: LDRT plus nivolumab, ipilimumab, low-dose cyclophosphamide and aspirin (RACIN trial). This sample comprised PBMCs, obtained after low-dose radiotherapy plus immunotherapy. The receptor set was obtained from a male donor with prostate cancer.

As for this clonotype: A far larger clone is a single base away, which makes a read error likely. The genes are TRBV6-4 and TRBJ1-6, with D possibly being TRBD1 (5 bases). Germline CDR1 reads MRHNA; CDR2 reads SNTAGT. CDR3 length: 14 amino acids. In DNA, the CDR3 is TGTGCCATCAGTGAAGGGCCAGGGAATTCATCCCTCCACTTT. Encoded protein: CAISEGPGNSSLHF.

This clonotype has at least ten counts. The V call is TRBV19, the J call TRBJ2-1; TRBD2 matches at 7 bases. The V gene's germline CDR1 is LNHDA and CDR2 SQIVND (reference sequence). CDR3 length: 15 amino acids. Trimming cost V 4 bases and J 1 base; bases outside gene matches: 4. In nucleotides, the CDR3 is TGTGCCAGTAGTACCGGGACTATGTCCTACAATGAGCAGTTCTTC. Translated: CASSTGTMSYNEQFF.

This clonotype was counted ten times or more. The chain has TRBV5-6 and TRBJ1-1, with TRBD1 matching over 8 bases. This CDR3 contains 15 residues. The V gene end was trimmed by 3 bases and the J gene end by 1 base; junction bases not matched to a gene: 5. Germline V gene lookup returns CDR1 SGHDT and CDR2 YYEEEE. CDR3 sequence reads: CASSWPTGENTEAFF. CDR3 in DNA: TGTGCCAGCAGCTGGCCGACAGGGGAGAACACTGAAGCTTTCTTT.

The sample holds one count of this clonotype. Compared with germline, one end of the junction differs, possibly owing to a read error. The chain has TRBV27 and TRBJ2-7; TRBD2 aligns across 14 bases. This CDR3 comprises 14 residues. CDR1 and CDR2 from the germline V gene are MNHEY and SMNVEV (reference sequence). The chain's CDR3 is CASSGLAGGYEQCF. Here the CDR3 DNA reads TGTGCCAGCAGCGGACTAGCGGGAGGTTACGAGCAGTGCTTC.

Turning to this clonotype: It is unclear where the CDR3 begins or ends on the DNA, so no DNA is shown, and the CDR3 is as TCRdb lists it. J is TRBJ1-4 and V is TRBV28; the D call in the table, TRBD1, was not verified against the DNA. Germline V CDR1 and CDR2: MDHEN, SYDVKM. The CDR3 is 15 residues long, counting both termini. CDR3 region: CASSKWTGPNENCFF.

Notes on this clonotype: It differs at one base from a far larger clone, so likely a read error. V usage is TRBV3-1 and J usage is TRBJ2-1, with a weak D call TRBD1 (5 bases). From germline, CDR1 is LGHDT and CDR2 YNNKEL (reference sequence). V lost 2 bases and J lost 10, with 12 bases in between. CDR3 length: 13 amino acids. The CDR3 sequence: CASSQQGHYEQFF. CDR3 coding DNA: TGTGCCAGCAGCCAACAGGGTCACTACGAGCAGTTCTTC.

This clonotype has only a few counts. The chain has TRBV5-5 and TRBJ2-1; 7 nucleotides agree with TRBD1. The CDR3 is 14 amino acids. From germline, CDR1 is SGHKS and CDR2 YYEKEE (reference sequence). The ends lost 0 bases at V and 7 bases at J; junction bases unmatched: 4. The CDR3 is CASSLVGTENEQFF. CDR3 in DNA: TGTGCCAGCAGCTTGGTGGGGACAGAAAATGAGCAGTTCTTC. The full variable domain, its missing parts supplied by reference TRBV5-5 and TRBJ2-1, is DAGVTQSPTHLIKTRGQQVTLRCSPISGHKSVSWYQQVLGQGPQFIFQYYEKEERGRGNFPDRFSARQFPNYSSELNVNALLLGDSALYLCASSLVGTENEQFFGPGTRLTVL.

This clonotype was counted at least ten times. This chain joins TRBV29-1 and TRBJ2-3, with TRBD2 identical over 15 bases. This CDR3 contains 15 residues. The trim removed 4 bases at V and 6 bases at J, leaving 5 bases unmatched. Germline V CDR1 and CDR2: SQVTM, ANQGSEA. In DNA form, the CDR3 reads TGCAGCGTTGTTCGGACTAGCGGGAGGGTGGATACGCAGTATTTT. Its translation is CSVVRTSGRVDTQYF.

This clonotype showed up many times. CDR3 nucleotide sequence: TGCGCCAGCAGCTTGTGGGGACCTAACACCGGGGAGCTGTTTTTT. This sequence encodes CASSLWGPNTGELFF. The chain recombines TRBV5-1 with TRBJ2-2, with D perhaps being TRBD1 or TRBD2 (5 bases each). Germline V gene sequence: CDR1 SGHRS, CDR2 YFSETQ. There are 15 residues in the CDR3. With 1 base removed from V and 2 bases from J, the gap between germline ends came to 9 bases.